This T cell receptor (beta chain) was profiled in a study of blood T cell repertoires in COVID-19. Study-wide background: PBMCs, B-cell-depleted T cells, or T cells provided the cDNA or gDNA that made up the material.

Here immunoSEQ multiplex PCR was the method, and the copy in TCRdb shows in-frame clones only, minus some. Here the sample spans around 160,000 clones, about 92% being singletons. The length of the CDR3 is 16 residues. V lost 5 bases to trimming and J lost 9 bases; unmatched junction nucleotides: 15. Germline values: CDR1 SGHAT, CDR2 FQNNGV. The sequence was collected from a woman in her fifties or sixties with COVID-19, enrolled during active disease. V gene TRBV11-2 combines with J gene TRBJ2-1; TRBD1 matches at 8 bases. What was sequenced was peripheral blood. The CDR3 coding sequence is TGTGCCAGCAGCCCCCGGACAGGGAGGAGGTCTGGTGAGCAGTTCTTC. Translating gives CASSPRTGRRSGEQFF.